This T cell receptor (beta chain) was captured in a study of cytomegalovirus exposure and HLA in healthy donors. Study-wide context: There were 85 million or so unique TCRs (from HLA-typed donors) in an early data release. Whole-study results and caveats: Sequencing artifact likely explains a cluster of highly shared sequence variants. In a later analysis, TCR beta V- and J-gene trimming showed a link to a missense DCLRE1C variant. Earlier analysis looked at TCR beta V segments, and most were productive about 90% or about 30% of the time.

Primers included in the PCR were 60 Vbeta and 13 Jbeta primers. Sequencing used immunoSEQ multiplex PCR; TCRdb keeps in-frame clones, though not all of them. The table has around 170,000 clones, about four fifths seen once. Concerning this clone itself: Its antigen is unidentified.

V lost 6 bases and J lost 4; bases outside the gene matches: 5. Germline-derived CDR1 and CDR2 are SQVTM and ANQGSEA. This CDR3 region has 14 residues. This clonotype was sampled from a woman between 50 and 59 years old in good health and CMV-seropositive. The sample taken for sequencing was PBMCs. The genes are TRBV29-1 and TRBJ2-3; 12 bases agree with TRBD2. The CDR3 loop is CSVRLAGGSDTQYF. Written as DNA, the CDR3 is TGCAGCGTCAGGCTAGCGGGGGGGTCAGATACGCAGTATTTT.